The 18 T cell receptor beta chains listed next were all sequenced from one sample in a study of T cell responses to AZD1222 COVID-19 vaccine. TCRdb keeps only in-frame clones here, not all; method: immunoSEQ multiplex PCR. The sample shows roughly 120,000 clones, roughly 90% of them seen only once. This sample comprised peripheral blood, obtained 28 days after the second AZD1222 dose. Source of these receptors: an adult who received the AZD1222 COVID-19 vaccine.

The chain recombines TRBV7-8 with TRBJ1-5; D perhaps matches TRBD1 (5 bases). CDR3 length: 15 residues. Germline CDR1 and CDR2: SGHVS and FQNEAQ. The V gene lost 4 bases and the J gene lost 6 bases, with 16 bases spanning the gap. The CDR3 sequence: CASSSAMGVFQPQHF. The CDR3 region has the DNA TGTGCCAGCAGCTCAGCGATGGGGGTTTTTCAGCCCCAGCATTTT. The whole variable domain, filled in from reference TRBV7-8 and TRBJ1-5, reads GAGVSQSPRYKVAKRGQDVALRCDPISGHVSLFWYQQALGQGPEFLTYFQNEAQLDKSGLPSDRFFAERPEGSVSTLKIQRTQQEDSAVYLCASSSAMGVFQPQHFGDGTRLSIL.

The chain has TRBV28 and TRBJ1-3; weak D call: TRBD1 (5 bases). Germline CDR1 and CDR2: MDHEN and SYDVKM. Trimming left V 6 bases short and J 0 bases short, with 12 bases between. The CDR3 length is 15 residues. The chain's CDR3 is CASRHRFYSGNTIYF. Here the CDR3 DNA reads TGTGCCAGCAGGCACAGGTTTTACTCTGGAAACACCATATATTTT.

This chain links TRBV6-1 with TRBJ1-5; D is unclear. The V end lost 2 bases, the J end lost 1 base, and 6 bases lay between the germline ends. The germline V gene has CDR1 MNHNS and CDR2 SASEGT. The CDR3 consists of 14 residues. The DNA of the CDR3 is TGTGCCAGCAGTGAAAGGTCAAGCAATCAGCCCCAGCATTTT. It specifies CASSERSSNQPQHF.

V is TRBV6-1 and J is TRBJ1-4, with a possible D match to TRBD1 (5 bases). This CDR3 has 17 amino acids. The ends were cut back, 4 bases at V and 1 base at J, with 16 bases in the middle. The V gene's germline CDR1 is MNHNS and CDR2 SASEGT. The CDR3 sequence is CASSGGWRVRTNEKLFF. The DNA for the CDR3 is TGTGCCAGCAGTGGGGGGTGGAGGGTGAGAACTAATGAAAAACTGTTTTTT.

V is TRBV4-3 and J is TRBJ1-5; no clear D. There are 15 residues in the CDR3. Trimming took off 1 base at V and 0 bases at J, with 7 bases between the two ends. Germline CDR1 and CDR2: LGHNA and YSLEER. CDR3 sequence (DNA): TGCGCCAGCAGCCAAGTTTACGGTAGCAATCAGCCCCAGCATTTT. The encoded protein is CASSQVYGSNQPQHF.

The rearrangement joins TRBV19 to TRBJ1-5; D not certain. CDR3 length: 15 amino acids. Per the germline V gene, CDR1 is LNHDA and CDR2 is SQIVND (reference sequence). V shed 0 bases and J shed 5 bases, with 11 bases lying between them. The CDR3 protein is CASSIEGMRDQPQHF. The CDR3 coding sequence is TGTGCCAGTAGTATAGAAGGGATGAGGGATCAGCCCCAGCATTTT. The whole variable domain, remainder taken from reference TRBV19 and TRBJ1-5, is DGGITQSPKYLFRKEGQNVTLSCEQNLNHDAMYWYRQDPGQGLRLIYYSQIVNDFQKGDIAEGYSVSREKKESFPLTVTSAQKNPTAFYLCASSIEGMRDQPQHFGDGTRLSIL.

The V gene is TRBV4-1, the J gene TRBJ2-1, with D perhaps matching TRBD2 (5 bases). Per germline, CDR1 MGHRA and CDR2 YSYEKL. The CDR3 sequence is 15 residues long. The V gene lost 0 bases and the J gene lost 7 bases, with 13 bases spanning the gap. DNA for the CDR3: TGCGCCAGCAGCCAAGAAGCTAGCTCATCTAATGAGCAGTTCTTC. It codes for CASSQEASSSNEQFF.

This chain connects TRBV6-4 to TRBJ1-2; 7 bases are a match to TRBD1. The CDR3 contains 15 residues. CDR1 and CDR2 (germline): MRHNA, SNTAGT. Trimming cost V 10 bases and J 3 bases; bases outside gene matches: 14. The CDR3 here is CAIRGQGSSDYGYTF. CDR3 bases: TGTGCCATTAGGGGGCAGGGATCTTCGGACTATGGCTACACCTTC.

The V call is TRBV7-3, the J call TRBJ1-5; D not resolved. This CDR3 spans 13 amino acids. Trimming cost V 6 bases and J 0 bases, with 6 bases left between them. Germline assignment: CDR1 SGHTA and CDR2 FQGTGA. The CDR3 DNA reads TGTGCCAGCAGTCTCAATAGCAATCAGCCCCAGCATTTT. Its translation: CASSLNSNQPQHF.

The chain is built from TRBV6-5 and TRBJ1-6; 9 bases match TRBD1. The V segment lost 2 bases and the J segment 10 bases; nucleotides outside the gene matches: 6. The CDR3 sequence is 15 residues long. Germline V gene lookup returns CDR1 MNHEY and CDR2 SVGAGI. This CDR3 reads CASSYPQGATSPLHF. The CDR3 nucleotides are TGTGCCAGCAGTTACCCACAGGGGGCAACGTCACCCCTCCACTTT.

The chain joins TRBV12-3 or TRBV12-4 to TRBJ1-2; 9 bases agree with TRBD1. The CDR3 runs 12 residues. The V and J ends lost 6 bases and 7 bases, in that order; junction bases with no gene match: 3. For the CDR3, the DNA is TGTGCCAGCAGGACGACAGGGGGTGGCTACACCTTC. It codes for CASRTTGGGYTF.

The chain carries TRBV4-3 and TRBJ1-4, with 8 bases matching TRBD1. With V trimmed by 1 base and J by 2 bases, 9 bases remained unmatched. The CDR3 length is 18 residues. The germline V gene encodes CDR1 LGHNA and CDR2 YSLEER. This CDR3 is CASSQGRIRDRTNEKLFF. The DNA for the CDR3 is TGCGCCAGCAGCCAAGGTCGAATTCGGGACAGGACTAATGAAAAACTGTTTTTT.

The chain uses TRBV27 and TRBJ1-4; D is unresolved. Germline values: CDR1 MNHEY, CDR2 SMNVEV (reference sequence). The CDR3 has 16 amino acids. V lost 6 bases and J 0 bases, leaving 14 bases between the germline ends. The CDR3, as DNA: TGTGCCAGCAGCCTCCAGGCGAGGACAACTAATGAAAAACTGTTTTTT. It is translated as CASSLQARTTNEKLFF.

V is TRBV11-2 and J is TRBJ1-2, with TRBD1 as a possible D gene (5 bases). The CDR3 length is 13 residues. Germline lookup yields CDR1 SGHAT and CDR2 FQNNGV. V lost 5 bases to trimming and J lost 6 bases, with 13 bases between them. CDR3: CASSVSGGDGYTF. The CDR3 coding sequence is TGTGCCAGCAGCGTATCGGGGGGGGATGGCTACACCTTC.

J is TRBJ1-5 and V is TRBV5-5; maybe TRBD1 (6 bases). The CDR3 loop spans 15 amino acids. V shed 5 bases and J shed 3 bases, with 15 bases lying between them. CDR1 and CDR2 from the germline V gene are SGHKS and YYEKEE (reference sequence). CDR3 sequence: CASSRTGTNNQPQHF. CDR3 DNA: TGTGCCAGCAGTCGGACCGGGACAAACAATCAGCCCCAGCATTTT.

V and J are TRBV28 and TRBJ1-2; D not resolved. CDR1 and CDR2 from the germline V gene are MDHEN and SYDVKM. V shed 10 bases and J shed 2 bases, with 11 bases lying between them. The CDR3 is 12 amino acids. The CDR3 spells CATTAGNYGYTF. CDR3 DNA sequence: TGTGCCACCACCGCGGGCAACTATGGCTACACCTTC.

The CDR3 protein is CASSSLGTDPLTGNTIYF. CDR3 sequence (DNA): TGTGCCAGCAGCAGTCTCGGGACAGACCCCCTCACTGGAAACACCATATATTTT. The V gene is TRBV27, the J gene TRBJ1-3, with 7 bases identical to TRBD1. Germline V lookup: CDR1 MNHEY, CDR2 SMNVEV (reference sequence). V lost 6 bases to trimming and J lost 2 bases; unmatched junction nucleotides: 16. The CDR3 spans 18 residues.

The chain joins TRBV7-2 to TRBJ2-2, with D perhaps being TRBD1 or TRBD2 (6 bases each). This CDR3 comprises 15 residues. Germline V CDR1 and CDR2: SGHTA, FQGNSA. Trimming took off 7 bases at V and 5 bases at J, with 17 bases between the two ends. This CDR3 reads CASNPRGAGTGELFF. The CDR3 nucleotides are TGTGCCAGCAACCCGAGGGGGGCCGGGACCGGGGAGCTGTTTTTT.